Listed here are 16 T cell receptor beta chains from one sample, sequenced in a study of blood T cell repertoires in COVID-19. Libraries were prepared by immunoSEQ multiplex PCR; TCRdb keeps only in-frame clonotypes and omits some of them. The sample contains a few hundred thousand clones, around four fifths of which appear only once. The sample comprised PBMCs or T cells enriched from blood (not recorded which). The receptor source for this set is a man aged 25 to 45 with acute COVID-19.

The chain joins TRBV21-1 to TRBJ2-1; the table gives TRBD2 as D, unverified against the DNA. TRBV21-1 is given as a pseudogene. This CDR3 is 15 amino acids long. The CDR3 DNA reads TGTGCCAGCACCAGTCGGGCGGGAGCGGCGAATGAGCAGTTCTTC. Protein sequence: CASTSRAGAANEQFF.

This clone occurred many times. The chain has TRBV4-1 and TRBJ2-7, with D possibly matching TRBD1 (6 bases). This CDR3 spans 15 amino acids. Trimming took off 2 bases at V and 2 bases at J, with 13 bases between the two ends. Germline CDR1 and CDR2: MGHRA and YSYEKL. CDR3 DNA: TGCGCCAGCAGCCAAACCCCTGGGGGCACCTACGAGCAGTACGTC. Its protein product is CASSQTPGGTYEQYV.

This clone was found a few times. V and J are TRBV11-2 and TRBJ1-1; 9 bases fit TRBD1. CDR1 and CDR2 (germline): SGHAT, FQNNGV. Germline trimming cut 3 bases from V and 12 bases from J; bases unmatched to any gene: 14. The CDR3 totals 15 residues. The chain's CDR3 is CASSLSTTGGSGTFF. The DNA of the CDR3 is TGTGCCAGCAGCTTGTCTACTACAGGGGGCTCTGGGACTTTCTTT. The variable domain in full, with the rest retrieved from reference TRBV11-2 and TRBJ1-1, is EAGVAQSPRYKIIEKRQSVAFWCNPISGHATLYWYQQILGQGPKLLIQFQNNGVVDDSQLPKDRFSAERLKGVDSTLKIQPAKLEDSAVYLCASSLSTTGGSGTFFGQGTRLTVV.

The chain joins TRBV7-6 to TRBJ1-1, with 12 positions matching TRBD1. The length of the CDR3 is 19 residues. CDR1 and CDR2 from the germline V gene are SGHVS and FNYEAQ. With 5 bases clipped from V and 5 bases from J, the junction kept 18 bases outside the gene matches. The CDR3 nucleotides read TGTGCCAGCAGCCGCTCGAAACCCCCGGGACAGGGGGCCAGTACTGAAGCTTTCTTT. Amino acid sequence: CASSRSKPPGQGASTEAFF.

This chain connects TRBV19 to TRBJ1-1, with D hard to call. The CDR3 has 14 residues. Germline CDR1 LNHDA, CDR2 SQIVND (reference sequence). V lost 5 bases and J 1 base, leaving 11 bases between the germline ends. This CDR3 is CASSLLPGNTEAFF. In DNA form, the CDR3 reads TGTGCCAGTAGTCTCCTTCCCGGGAACACTGAAGCTTTCTTT.

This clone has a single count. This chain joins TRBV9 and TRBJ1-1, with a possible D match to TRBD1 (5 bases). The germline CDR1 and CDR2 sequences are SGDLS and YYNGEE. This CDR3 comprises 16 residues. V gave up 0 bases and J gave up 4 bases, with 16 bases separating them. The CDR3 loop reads CASSVVLRQGLTEAFF. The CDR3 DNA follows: TGTGCCAGCAGCGTAGTTCTAAGGCAGGGCCTCACTGAAGCTTTCTTT.

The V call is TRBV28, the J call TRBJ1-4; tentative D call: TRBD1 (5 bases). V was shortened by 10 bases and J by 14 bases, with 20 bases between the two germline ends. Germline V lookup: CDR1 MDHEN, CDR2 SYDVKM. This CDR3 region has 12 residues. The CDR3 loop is CATTSPGGVLFF. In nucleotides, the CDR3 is TGTGCCACAACCTCTCCGGGGGGGGTCCTGTTTTTT.

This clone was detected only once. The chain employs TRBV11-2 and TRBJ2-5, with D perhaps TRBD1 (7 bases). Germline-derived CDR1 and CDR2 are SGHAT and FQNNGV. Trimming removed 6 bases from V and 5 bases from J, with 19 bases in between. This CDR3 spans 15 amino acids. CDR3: CASREGQPGQETQYF. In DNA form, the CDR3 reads TGTGCCAGCAGGGAGGGCCAACCGGGACAGGAGACCCAGTACTTC. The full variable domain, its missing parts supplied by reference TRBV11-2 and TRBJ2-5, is EAGVAQSPRYKIIEKRQSVAFWCNPISGHATLYWYQQILGQGPKLLIQFQNNGVVDDSQLPKDRFSAERLKGVDSTLKIQPAKLEDSAVYLCASREGQPGQETQYFGPGTRLLVL.

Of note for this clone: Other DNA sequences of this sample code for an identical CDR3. The CDR3 is CASSLSGGVYNEQFF. CDR3 nucleotides: TGCGCCAGCAGCCTTAGCGGGGGGGTATACAATGAGCAGTTCTTC. The rearrangement uses TRBV5-1 and TRBJ2-1, with 11 bases matching TRBD2. Germline CDR1 is SGHRS and CDR2 is YFSETQ. With 4 bases clipped from V and 4 bases from J, the junction kept 4 bases outside the gene matches. The length of the CDR3 is 15 residues.

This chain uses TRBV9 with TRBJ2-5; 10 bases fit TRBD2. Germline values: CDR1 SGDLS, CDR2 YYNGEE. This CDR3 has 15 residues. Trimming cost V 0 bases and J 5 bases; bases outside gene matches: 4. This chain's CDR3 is CASSVDSGRWETQYF. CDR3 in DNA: TGTGCCAGCAGCGTAGATAGCGGGAGGTGGGAGACCCAGTACTTC. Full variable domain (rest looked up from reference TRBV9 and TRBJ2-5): DSGVTQTPKHLITATGQRVTLRCSPRSGDLSVYWYQQSLDQGLQFLIQYYNGEERAKGNILERFSAQQFPDLHSELNLSSLELGDSALYFCASSVDSGRWETQYFGPGTRLLVL.

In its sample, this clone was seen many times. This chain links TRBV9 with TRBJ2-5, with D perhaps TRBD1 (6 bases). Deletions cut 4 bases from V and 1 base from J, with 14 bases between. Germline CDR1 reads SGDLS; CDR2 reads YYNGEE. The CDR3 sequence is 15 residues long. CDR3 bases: TGTGCCAGCAGCCCACCTGGACAGCCCCAAGAGACCCAGTACTTC. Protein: CASSPPGQPQETQYF.

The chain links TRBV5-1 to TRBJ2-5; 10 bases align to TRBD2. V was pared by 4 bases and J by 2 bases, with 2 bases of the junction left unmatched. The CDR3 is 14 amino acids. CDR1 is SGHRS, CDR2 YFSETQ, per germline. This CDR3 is CASSHSGGQETQYF. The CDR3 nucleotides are TGCGCCAGCAGCCATAGCGGGGGGCAAGAGACCCAGTACTTC.

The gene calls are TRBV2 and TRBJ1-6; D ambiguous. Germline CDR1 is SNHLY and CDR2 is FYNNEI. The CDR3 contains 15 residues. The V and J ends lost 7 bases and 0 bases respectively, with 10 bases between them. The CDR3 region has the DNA TGTGCCAGCATGAGGGTATTCTCCTATAATTCACCCCTCCACTTT. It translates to CASMRVFSYNSPLHF.

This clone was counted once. This CDR3 reads CASSHRSGTSTDTQYF. CDR3 bases: TGTGCCAGCAGCCACCGTAGCGGCACTAGCACAGATACGCAGTATTTT. The chain combines TRBV3-1 (or the pseudogene TRBV3-2) with TRBJ2-3; perhaps TRBD2 as D (6 bases). The CDR3 sequence is 16 residues long. V was cut by 3 bases and J by 0 bases, with 13 bases left in between. Germline loops: CDR1 LGHDT, CDR2 YNNKEL (reference sequence).

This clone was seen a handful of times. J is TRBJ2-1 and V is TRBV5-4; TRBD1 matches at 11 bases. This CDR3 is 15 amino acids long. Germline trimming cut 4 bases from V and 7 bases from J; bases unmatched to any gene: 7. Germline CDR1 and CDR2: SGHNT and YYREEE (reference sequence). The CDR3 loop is CASSPGDRGRNEQFF. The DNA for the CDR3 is TGTGCCAGCAGCCCCGGGGACAGGGGGAGAAATGAGCAGTTCTTC.

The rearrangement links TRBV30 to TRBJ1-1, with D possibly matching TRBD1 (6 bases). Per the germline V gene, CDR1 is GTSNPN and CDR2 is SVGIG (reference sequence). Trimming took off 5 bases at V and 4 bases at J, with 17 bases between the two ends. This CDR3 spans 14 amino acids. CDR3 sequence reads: CAWSQGLVSTEAFF. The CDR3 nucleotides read TGTGCCTGGTCTCAGGGGCTGGTGAGCACTGAAGCTTTCTTT. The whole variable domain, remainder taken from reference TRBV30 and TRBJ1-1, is SQTIHQWPATLVQPVGSPLSLECTVEGTSNPNLYWYRQAAGRGLQLLFYSVGIGQISSEVPQNLSASRPQDRQFILSSKKLLLSDSGFYLCAWSQGLVSTEAFFGQGTRLTVV.